This TCR beta chain was captured by sequencing in a study of shared clonotypes between healthy human individuals. Study as a whole: The plates for each donor numbered three CD4 naive, three CD4 memory, two CD8 naive and one CD8 memory.

The assay ran at deep level. Libraries were prepared by immunoSEQ multiplex PCR; TCRdb keeps only in-frame clonotypes and omits some of them. The data show about 2.4 million clones, around nine tenths seen once. Details on this clone: The antigen is unknown.

Trimming cost V 10 bases and J 3 bases; bases outside gene matches: 17. The CDR3 runs 18 residues. Germline V lookup: CDR1 ENHRY, CDR2 SYGVKD. The investigators split CD4+ cells into a CD45RA+ naive subset and a CD45RA-negative memory subset. General study results and limits: Clonotype sharing among donors, it was expected, would be affected by sequencing depth.

The TCR was taken from a man aged 18 to 30 in good health. This chain uses TRBV10-3 with TRBJ2-7; 14 bases align to TRBD2. The material sequenced was naive CD4+ T cells sorted from blood. Regarding subset: CD45RA+ positively selected. The CDR3 loop is CATRSFPGLAGADYEQYF. The CDR3 region has the DNA TGTGCCACCCGCTCCTTCCCGGGACTAGCGGGAGCCGACTACGAGCAGTACTTC.